This T cell receptor beta chain was documented in a study of blood T cell repertoires in COVID-19 (dated by TCRdb to 2019 to 2021). For the study in its entirety: Samples covering the acute and convalescent phases of COVID-19 were provided by collaborators in the United States, Italy and Spain. The prospective study material was composed of cDNA or gDNA derived from T cells, B-cell-depleted T cells, or PBMCs. The dataset comprised deeply sampled blood TCRbeta repertoires from subjects exposed to, actively infected with, or recovered from COVID-19. A freely available public database, intended as a resource for researchers studying the immune response to SARS-CoV-2, is where the repertoires were released. Samples came from the ongoing ImmuneRACE study (first 160 participants) plus 1,254 subjects from 6 global collaborators. Sample metadata almost always included a de-identified subject ID, COVID-19 status, age in years and sex. HLA class I and class II types, where available, came from metadata supplied by the sample provider rather than from assay-based typing. Results and caveats for the whole study, not just this receptor: How much clinical and demographic metadata was included differed by source and by participant, and the metadata was provided uncurated.

TCRbeta CDR3 regions were amplified from genomic DNA using the immunoSEQ Assay, a bias-controlled multiplex PCR. In the authors' own workflow: Within the assay, amplification of reference gene primers was used to estimate how many nucleated cells each sample contained. To quantify the absolute abundance of each unique TCRbeta CDR3 rearrangement, sequence reads were collapsed and filtered. For each sample, productive Simpson clonality was calculated as the square root of Simpson's diversity index across productive rearrangements. TCRdb took over this immuneACCESS table, retaining in-frame rearrangements with V and J assigned. Such tables are incomplete; in checked studies, under half of the missing clones stem from an unresolved V gene, and the remainder is unexplained. The V and J calls and clone size come from that table; D and trimming were worked out from the DNA. For this sample there are about 170,000 clones; approximately 90% appear just once. The ten largest clonotypes hold approximately 0.8% of the sample.

For this clone: Its antigen remains unidentified. No much larger clone exists at a distance of one base, and base qualities are not known.

Participants in the prospective study were enrolled through a virtual design, were aged roughly 18 to 100 years, and lived in about two dozen United States geographic areas. In the prospective study, cohorts were assigned on the basis of participant-reported clinical history obtained from a screening survey and a study questionnaire. For ImmuneRACE Cohort 3, a participant was defined as recovered based on two consecutive negative NP/OP PCR tests, clearance by a healthcare professional, or resolution of symptoms. In the prospective study, whole blood, serum and a nasopharyngeal or oropharyngeal swab were collected from each participant by mobile phlebotomists. Prospective study participants could optionally give additional blood draws and questionnaires over an approximately two-month period. Before DNA extraction, prospective study blood samples were shipped either frozen or at room temperature.

CDR1 is given as LGHDT and CDR2 as YNNKEL, both from the germline V gene (reference sequence). Trimming costs V 0 bases and J 3 bases, and their ends lie 6 bases apart. The CDR3 holds 15 amino acids from the cysteine to the phenylalanine. CDR3 DNA is the only sequence kept; it has 45 bases, read in frame from the first base. The chain couples TRBV3-1 (or the pseudogene TRBV3-2) to TRBJ1-6; the D gene lacks a confident call. The specimen sequenced was PBMCs or T cells enriched from blood (not recorded which). The source of this sequence is a young woman who had recovered from COVID-19. The CDR3 loop reads CASSQDVSYNSPLHF. The DNA reads TGTGCCAGCAGCCAAGACGTCAGCTATAATTCACCCCTCCACTTT.